Described below is a single TCR beta chain sequence and its context. Its antigen is still unknown. TCRbeta libraries were built with three rounds of nested PCR, modified from ARM-PCR. Via MiXCR, TCRdb re-called the multiplex PCR reads, giving one row per CDR3 protein. Here the sample spans around 100,000 distinct CDR3 sequences, approximately 65% being singletons. J was trimmed by 5 bases and V by 0 bases; bases with no gene match: 10. The CDR3 covers 17 residues. CDR1 and CDR2 from the germline V gene are LGHNA and YNFKEQ. This record comes from a study of tumor and adjacent non-tumor tissue in lung cancer. Study as a whole: Patients comprised 12 adenocarcinoma, a couple of squamous cell carcinoma and 1 small cell lung cancer. The patients, roughly 9 men and about five women, were roughly 30 to 85 with stage I to III disease.

Whole-study findings and limits: Tumor repertoires had a smaller top 100 clone share than normal lung.

RNA was extracted from bulk tissue without any cell sorting. Distant lung tissue was collected more than 3 cm away from the tumor edge. The TCR comes from a man between 25 and 39 years old with non-small cell lung cancer. The V call is TRBV4-2, the J call TRBJ2-3, with 8 bases lining up with TRBD2. Sequencing used distant non-tumor lung tissue. CDR3 bases: TGTGCCAGCAGCCAAGAAGAGGCGGGGGGAATGGTAGATACGCAGTATTTT. Translated: CASSQEEAGGMVDTQYF.